One sample yielded the 29 T cell receptor beta chains listed below, sequenced in a study of T cells expressing NK-cell markers (dated by TCRdb to 2019 to 2021). Libraries were made using 5' RACE. For sequencing, an Illumina HiSeq 2000 was employed. TCRdb reprocessed the reads and lists each CDR3 protein sequence as a single entry, with no DNA. This specimen's table enumerates roughly 350,000 distinct CDR3 sequences. The ten largest account for 5.2% of the sample. Specimen: blood T cells: a sorted CD56 or NKG2C T cell subset, CD4+ or CD8+ T cells, or bulk PBMC T cells (not recorded which). The receptors come from a man aged 18 to 69 in good health.

The chain carries TRBV23-1 and TRBJ2-3. TRBV23-1 is marked as an open reading frame, function uncertain. CDR3 length: 15 amino acids. The CDR3 sequence: CASSPLTGVPDTQYF.

The chain carries TRBV28 and TRBJ2-2; the D call of TRBD1 rests on TCRdb alone, since no DNA is present to check it. Per germline, CDR1 MDHEN and CDR2 SYDVKM. CDR3 size: 15 residues. The CDR3 spells CASSPGGGHTGELFF.

V is TRBV5-5 and J is TRBJ2-2; absent DNA, TCRdb's TRBD2 call cannot be checked. This CDR3 is built from 17 residues. Germline V gene sequence: CDR1 SGHKS, CDR2 YYEKEE (reference sequence). CDR3 amino acids: CASSLGLAGGPGGELFF.

CDR3 loop: CASFHKLGGTTDTQYF. The chain couples TRBV5-1 to TRBJ2-3; the TCRdb call, TRBD2, lacks DNA for checking. Germline V gives CDR1 SGHRS, CDR2 YFSETQ. The CDR3 consists of 16 residues.

The chain carries TRBV5-1 and TRBJ1-1. Per the germline V gene, CDR1 is SGHRS and CDR2 is YFSETQ. There are 17 residues in the CDR3. The CDR3 sequence: CASSLEFVLRANTEAFF.

This chain joins TRBV28 and TRBJ2-7. The CDR3 contains 13 residues. Germline-derived CDR1 and CDR2 are MDHEN and SYDVKM. This chain's CDR3 is CASSLFSGYEQYF.

This rearrangement joins TRBV24-1 to TRBJ1-2. The germline gives CDR1 KGHDR, CDR2 SFDVKD. The CDR3 consists of 14 residues. CDR3 sequence: CAISRKSFNYGYTF.

J is TRBJ2-7 and V is TRBV27. This CDR3 region has 14 residues. Germline CDR1 reads MNHEY; CDR2 reads SMNVEV (reference sequence). CDR3 protein: CASSLGRINYEQYF.

This sequence joins TRBV24-1 and TRBJ1-2. The CDR3 totals 12 residues. The germline V gene encodes CDR1 KGHDR and CDR2 SFDVKD. The CDR3 reads CATSDHSYGYTF.

This sequence joins TRBV7-8 and TRBJ1-3. This CDR3 spans 16 amino acids. Per the germline V gene, CDR1 is SGHVS and CDR2 is FQNEAQ. The CDR3 loop reads CASTSGGGLTGNTIYF. Full variable domain (missing parts from reference TRBV7-8 and TRBJ1-3): GAGVSQSPRYKVAKRGQDVALRCDPISGHVSLFWYQQALGQGPEFLTYFQNEAQLDKSGLPSDRFFAERPEGSVSTLKIQRTQQEDSAVYLCASTSGGGLTGNTIYFGEGSWLTVV.

The V and J genes are TRBV10-3 and TRBJ2-7; TCRdb gives TRBD1 as the D gene, but with no DNA this cannot be confirmed. CDR1 and CDR2 (germline): ENHRY, SYGVKD. This CDR3 has 14 amino acids. The CDR3 spells CAIGTQGHSYEQYF.

This rearrangement joins TRBV28 to TRBJ2-7; TCRdb selects TRBD1, and the lack of DNA leaves this call unchecked. Germline CDR1 and CDR2: MDHEN and SYDVKM. The CDR3 sequence is 13 residues long. The CDR3 sequence: CASTAGGHYEQYF.

The chain links TRBV12-5 to TRBJ2-3; there is no DNA to check the TCRdb D call of TRBD2. Germline CDR1 reads LGHNT; CDR2 reads FRNRAP. The CDR3 has 18 residues. The CDR3 is CASATGTSGTVLADTQYF.

V and J are TRBV10-3 and TRBJ2-3; TCRdb returns TRBD2, unconfirmable since there is no DNA. The CDR3 has 15 residues. Per germline, CDR1 ENHRY and CDR2 SYGVKD. The CDR3 spells CAIKSPVFPTDTQYF.

The rearrangement links TRBV5-6 to TRBJ2-6; TCRdb names TRBD1, which stays unverified in the absence of DNA. The CDR3 is 19 amino acids. CDR1 SGHDT and CDR2 YYEEEE come from the germline V gene. The CDR3 here is CASSLRIQGKSSGANVLTF.

The rearrangement joins TRBV6-1 to TRBJ2-7; the D call from TCRdb, TRBD1, cannot be confirmed without DNA. The V gene's germline CDR1 is MNHNS and CDR2 SASEGT. The CDR3 covers 14 residues. The CDR3 sequence: CASRRTDTSYEQYF.

The chain is built from TRBV7-2 and TRBJ1-1; TCRdb calls TRBD1, which cannot be checked without DNA. Germline V gene sequence: CDR1 SGHTA, CDR2 FQGNSA. The CDR3 is 16 amino acids. The CDR3 spells CASSATRDRRDTEAFF.

The chain employs TRBV29-1 and TRBJ1-1. Germline CDR1 SQVTM, CDR2 ANQGSEA. This CDR3 contains 12 residues. The CDR3: CSVETLNTEAFF.

The chain employs TRBV12-3 or TRBV12-4 and TRBJ1-6; TCRdb returns TRBD1, unconfirmable since there is no DNA. The CDR3 has 14 residues. The CDR3 sequence: CASSFRGFGSPLHF.

The rearrangement uses TRBV20-1 and TRBJ1-4; the D call from TCRdb, TRBD1, cannot be confirmed without DNA. Germline V lookup: CDR1 DFQATT, CDR2 SNEGSKA (reference sequence). This CDR3 comprises 16 residues. The CDR3 protein is CSATTGGTKGGEKLFF.

V gene TRBV24-1 combines with J gene TRBJ2-1; TCRdb proposes TRBD2, but this gene call is untestable without DNA. The CDR3 contains 15 residues. Per germline, CDR1 KGHDR and CDR2 SFDVKD. Here the CDR3 reads CATSESSGGVNEQFF.

The chain employs TRBV9 and TRBJ2-3; TCRdb's D call, TRBD1, is unchecked because there is no DNA. Germline-derived CDR1 and CDR2 are SGDLS and YYNGEE. CDR3 length: 17 residues. The CDR3 region is CASSPSRLARPPDTQYF.

This rearrangement joins TRBV18 to TRBJ2-2. Germline CDR1 reads KGHSH; CDR2 reads LQKENI. The CDR3 length is 17 residues. CDR3 amino acids: CASSPPRIQRNTGELFF.

CDR3: CSVDSGGAYEQYF. The chain couples TRBV20-1 to TRBJ2-7; TCRdb's D gene call, TRBD1, goes unchecked for lack of DNA. The CDR3 extends over 13 amino acids. Germline V CDR1 and CDR2: DFQATT, SNEGSKA (reference sequence).

V and J are TRBV29-1 and TRBJ2-5; TCRdb names TRBD1, which stays unverified in the absence of DNA. Germline CDR1 SQVTM, CDR2 ANQGSEA. The length of the CDR3 is 16 residues. CDR3 in amino acids: CSANELGARWQETQYF.

The gene calls are TRBV7-2 and TRBJ2-5; TCRdb returns TRBD1, unconfirmable since there is no DNA. The CDR3 has 15 amino acids. Germline loops: CDR1 SGHTA, CDR2 FQGNSA. The CDR3: CASSLAHRGPETQYF.

The chain combines TRBV18 with TRBJ2-7; without DNA, the TCRdb call of TRBD1 cannot be checked. CDR1 is KGHSH, CDR2 LQKENI, per germline. There are 14 residues in the CDR3. This CDR3 reads CASSPRRQTYEQYF.

This chain connects TRBV6-4 to TRBJ2-3; the TCRdb call, TRBD2, lacks DNA for checking. Germline loops: CDR1 MRHNA, CDR2 SNTAGT. CDR3 length: 14 amino acids. This CDR3 reads CASSAEIGAGTQYF.

The rearrangement links TRBV19 to TRBJ2-1; TCRdb's D call, TRBD1, is unchecked because there is no DNA. The CDR3 extends over 15 amino acids. From germline, CDR1 is LNHDA and CDR2 SQIVND (reference sequence). CDR3 sequence: CASRGGTARPNEQFF.